These 27 T cell receptor beta chains were sequenced from one sample in a study of Ad26.COV2.S vaccination and SARS-CoV-2 variants. Sample treatment: 15 to 20 received Ad26.COV2.S at low or high dose, single or two shots; roughly five received placebo; per-sample allocation not given. At day 63 after the first vaccine or placebo injection, samples were drawn. TCRdb's copy holds only in-frame clones and misses some; the assay was immunoSEQ multiplex PCR. The data contain roughly 410,000 clones, around four fifths of them singletons. This material consisted of peripheral blood, taken in a trial of Ad26.COV2.S vaccine versus placebo. All receptors derive from a person between 18 and 59 years old who received the Ad26.COV2.S COVID-19 vaccine or a placebo.

The V gene is TRBV7-2, the J gene TRBJ2-5; D is ambiguous. The germline CDR1 and CDR2 sequences are SGHTA and FQGNSA. Trimming took off 1 base at V and 5 bases at J, with 20 bases between the two ends. This CDR3 is built from 17 residues. The CDR3 reads CASSLESPLGIRETQYF. In DNA form, the CDR3 reads TGTGCCAGCAGCTTAGAGTCCCCTCTAGGGATCCGTGAGACCCAGTACTTC.

V is TRBV11-3 and J is TRBJ2-3, with 8 bases fitting TRBD2. J lost 2 bases, V lost 3 bases, and 13 bases had no gene match. This CDR3 region has 18 residues. The germline V gene has CDR1 SGHNT and CDR2 YENEEA. The CDR3 sequence: CASSLSRSTSGYTDTQYF. In DNA, the CDR3 is TGTGCCAGCAGCTTGTCTCGGTCAACTAGCGGATACACAGATACGCAGTATTTT.

V and J are TRBV29-1 and TRBJ2-1; D is possibly TRBD2 (5 bases). V shed 6 bases and J shed 1 base, with 7 bases lying between them. Germline-derived CDR1 and CDR2 are SQVTM and ANQGSEA. The CDR3 covers 12 residues. The CDR3 loop is CSVWRSYNEQFF. The CDR3 DNA reads TGCAGCGTATGGAGGTCCTACAATGAGCAGTTCTTC.

This sequence joins TRBV18 and TRBJ2-5; D is uncertain. The CDR3 spans 13 residues. With 6 bases removed from V and 2 bases from J, the gap between germline ends came to 10 bases. Germline loops: CDR1 KGHSH, CDR2 LQKENI. CDR3 protein: CASSPLQQETQYF. The CDR3 DNA reads as TGTGCCAGCTCCCCTCTGCAGCAAGAGACCCAGTACTTC.

This clone has just one count. The chain couples TRBV18 to TRBJ1-2, with unresolved D. V was clipped by 3 bases and J by 1 base, with 12 bases between them. The CDR3 consists of 15 residues. In germline, CDR1 is KGHSH, CDR2 LQKENI. CDR3 sequence reads: CASSPRADNNYGYTF. CDR3 coding DNA: TGTGCCAGCTCACCCCGGGCCGACAATAACTATGGCTACACCTTC.

CDR3 nucleotides: TGTGCCAGCAGCTTGGGTCTCCGGGGGCAGGCACCCCTCCACTTT. Amino acid sequence: CASSLGLRGQAPLHF. This chain connects TRBV5-6 to TRBJ1-6, with D perhaps matching TRBD1 (6 bases). The CDR3 runs 15 residues. The germline V gene has CDR1 SGHDT and CDR2 YYEEEE. Trimming cost V 0 bases and J 11 bases, with 15 bases left between them.

This chain links TRBV11-2 with TRBJ2-1, with TRBD2 matching over 9 bases. With V trimmed by 10 bases and J by 7 bases, 14 bases remained unmatched. The CDR3 extends over 15 amino acids. The germline CDR1 and CDR2 sequences are SGHAT and FQNNGV. This chain's CDR3 is CATQREDYQGNEQFF. The CDR3 DNA reads as TGTGCCACCCAGCGGGAGGACTACCAAGGGAATGAGCAGTTCTTC.

The rearrangement links TRBV6-5 to TRBJ1-2; D unclear. The V end was cut by 8 bases, the J end by 2 bases, with 3 bases between. The CDR3 length is 10 residues. Germline V gene lookup returns CDR1 MNHEY and CDR2 SVGAGI. The CDR3 protein is CASWNYGYTF. The DNA for the CDR3 is TGTGCCAGCTGGAACTATGGCTACACCTTC.

This clone was observed once. This chain links TRBV23-1 with TRBJ2-7, with a possible D match to TRBD2 (5 bases). Being an ORF, TRBV23-1 has a function that is uncertain. The CDR3 length is 11 residues. The V end lost 3 bases, the J end lost 12 bases, and 12 bases lay between the germline ends. CDR3 region: CASSQRVFRYF. CDR3 DNA sequence: TGCGCCAGCAGTCAGAGGGTATTTCGGTACTTC.

The chain carries TRBV7-2 and TRBJ2-7; D unclear. The germline V and J ends were trimmed by 6 bases and 3 bases, with 15 bases remaining between them. In germline, CDR1 is SGHTA, CDR2 FQGNSA. The CDR3 extends over 14 amino acids. The CDR3 DNA reads TGTGCCAGCAGTCCTACCCCCCTGCTCTACGAGCAGTACTTC. Protein sequence: CASSPTPLLYEQYF.

The chain combines TRBV5-4 with TRBJ2-1, with D perhaps TRBD2 (6 bases). Trimming shortened V by 4 bases and J by 6 bases, and 20 bases separated the two germline ends. The CDR3 runs to 16 residues. Looked up from germline, CDR1 is SGHNT and CDR2 is YYREEE (reference sequence). The CDR3 is CASSPMRDRGTNEQFF. For the CDR3, the DNA is TGTGCCAGCAGCCCTATGCGGGACCGGGGGACCAATGAGCAGTTCTTC.

This clone has only one observation. The chain links TRBV18 to TRBJ2-2; 8 positions agree with TRBD2. The germline gives CDR1 KGHSH, CDR2 LQKENI. V lost 6 bases and J lost 1; bases outside the gene matches: 10. The CDR3 has 17 amino acids. CDR3 bases: TGTGCCAGCTCTTACTTCGGGCTAGCGGGGAACACCGGGGAGCTGTTTTTT. Translation gives CASSYFGLAGNTGELFF.

CDR3 region: CASSQNRDSNTEAFF. The CDR3 bases are TGCGCCAGCAGCCAAAACCGGGACAGCAACACTGAAGCTTTCTTT. The chain uses TRBV4-3 and TRBJ1-1; 7 nucleotides match TRBD1. V was clipped by 2 bases and J by 2 bases; unmatched bases: 5. This CDR3 comprises 15 residues. Germline assignment: CDR1 LGHNA and CDR2 YSLEER.

This clone appeared a few times. This chain uses TRBV7-2 with TRBJ2-7; D gene ambiguous. Between the trimmed V and J ends, which lost 2 bases and 0 bases, there was a span of 8 bases. This CDR3 has 14 amino acids. Germline V gene data show CDR1 as SGHTA and CDR2 as FQGNSA. The DNA for the CDR3 is TGTGCCAGCAGCTTAAACCCGGGCTCCTACGAGCAGTACTTC. This encodes CASSLNPGSYEQYF.

The rearrangement uses TRBV28 and TRBJ2-7, with D perhaps TRBD1 (5 bases). The germline CDR1 and CDR2 sequences are MDHEN and SYDVKM. The V end was cut by 0 bases, the J end by 7 bases, with 16 bases between. This CDR3 comprises 15 residues. The CDR3 region has the DNA TGTGCCAGCAGTTTATGGGACACCCTAAGAGGAGAGCAGTACTTC. It is translated as CASSLWDTLRGEQYF.

In the case of this clone: One end of the junction is discordant with germline, which a read error may explain. V is TRBV20-1 and J is TRBJ2-1, with D perhaps matching TRBD2 (5 bases). Germline V gene data show CDR1 as DFQATT and CDR2 as SNEGSKA (reference sequence). The length of the CDR3 is 11 residues. CDR3 residues: CSSREFDEQFF. CDR3 nucleotide sequence: TGCAGTTCTAGGGAGTTTGATGAGCAGTTCTTC.

The chain recombines TRBV7-9 with TRBJ2-4, with D maybe TRBD2 (7 bases). The length of the CDR3 is 15 residues. Trimming left V 8 bases short and J 7 bases short, with 21 bases between. Germline-derived CDR1 and CDR2 are SEHNR and FQNEAQ (reference sequence). The CDR3 bases are TGTGCCAGCTCGACCCTCCGGGGGGCTGGGAACATTCAGTACTTC. Amino acid sequence: CASSTLRGAGNIQYF.

This clone was observed a handful of times. J is TRBJ1-1 and V is TRBV6-2 or TRBV6-3, with 7 bases identical to TRBD1. The CDR3 spans 16 residues. V was pared by 0 bases and J by 6 bases, with 10 bases of the junction left unmatched. Per the germline V gene, CDR1 is MNHEY and CDR2 is SVGEGT. The CDR3 sequence: CASSYSQGGIVAEAFF. The CDR3 DNA follows: TGTGCCAGCAGTTACTCGCAGGGGGGTATCGTCGCTGAAGCTTTCTTT.

V usage is TRBV5-1 and J usage is TRBJ2-5; no clear D gene. Germline loops: CDR1 SGHRS, CDR2 YFSETQ. V was cut by 2 bases and J by 4 bases, with 12 bases left in between. The CDR3 loop spans 14 amino acids. This CDR3 is CASSLMGWGETQYF. The DNA of the CDR3 is TGCGCCAGCAGCTTAATGGGTTGGGGAGAGACCCAGTACTTC.

This chain's CDR3 is CASSLDAVQPQHF. DNA of the CDR3: TGTGCCAGCAGCTTAGATGCCGTCCAGCCCCAGCATTTT. This chain joins TRBV7-9 and TRBJ1-5; no firm D call. The CDR3 covers 13 residues. Germline assignment: CDR1 SEHNR and CDR2 FQNEAQ (reference sequence). V was trimmed by 1 base and J by 7 bases, leaving 8 bases between them.

This clone was seen only a few times. This chain joins TRBV18 and TRBJ1-2; tentative D call: TRBD1 (6 bases). Germline values: CDR1 KGHSH, CDR2 LQKENI. The CDR3 runs 14 residues. The V end lost 6 bases, the J end lost 6 bases, and 17 bases lay between the germline ends. CDR3 sequence (DNA): TGTGCCAGCTCGTACAGGGACCTCGGGGATGGCTACACCTTC. It codes for CASSYRDLGDGYTF. The entire variable domain, with the rest obtained from reference TRBV18 and TRBJ1-2, is as follows: NAGVMQNPRHLVRRRGQEARLRCSPMKGHSHVYWYRQLPEEGLKFMVYLQKENIIDESGMPKERFSAEFPKEGPSILRIQQVVRGDSAAYFCASSYRDLGDGYTFGSGTRLTVV.

V and J are TRBV7-6 and TRBJ1-2, with D possibly being TRBD1 (5 bases). V lost 3 bases, J lost 4 bases, and 18 bases lay in between. Germline loops: CDR1 SGHVS, CDR2 FNYEAQ. This CDR3 comprises 16 residues. In nucleotides, the CDR3 is TGTGCCAGCAGCTTGTCGGGACCCTTCGGGAGCTATGGCTACACCTTC. It translates to CASSLSGPFGSYGYTF.

The chain couples TRBV5-4 to TRBJ2-5; no reliable D call. The CDR3 has 13 amino acids. CDR1 is SGHNT and CDR2 is YYREEE in the germline V gene (reference sequence). Trimming removed 2 bases from V and 7 bases from J, with 12 bases in between. CDR3 amino acids: CASSFDSRGTQYF. The CDR3 DNA is TGTGCCAGCAGCTTCGACTCCCGAGGGACCCAGTACTTC. Using reference TRBV5-4 and TRBJ2-5 for the parts outside the CDR3, the full variable domain is ETGVTQSPTHLIKTRGQQVTLRCSSQSGHNTVSWYQQALGQGPQFIFQYYREEENGRGNFPPRFSGLQFPNYSSELNVNALELDDSALYLCASSFDSRGTQYFGPGTRLLVL.

This clone was observed once. The chain has TRBV19 and TRBJ1-6; 7 nucleotides line up with TRBD1. This CDR3 is built from 13 residues. Germline values: CDR1 LNHDA, CDR2 SQIVND (reference sequence). Trimming at V came to 7 bases and at J to 9 bases, leaving 6 bases not matched to a gene. The CDR3 coding sequence is TGTGCCAGTACCCACAGGGGACGTTCACCCCTCCACTTT. This gives the protein CASTHRGRSPLHF.

This chain connects TRBV19 to TRBJ1-1; no definite D call. CDR3 length equals 15 residues. The germline CDR1 and CDR2 sequences are LNHDA and SQIVND (reference sequence). V was trimmed by 7 bases and J by 0 bases, leaving 15 bases between them. CDR3 in DNA: TGTGCCAGTAATACCGTTTACCACATGAACACTGAAGCTTTCTTT. Encoded protein: CASNTVYHMNTEAFF. The full variable domain, with the rest looked up from reference TRBV19 and TRBJ1-1, is DGGITQSPKYLFRKEGQNVTLSCEQNLNHDAMYWYRQDPGQGLRLIYYSQIVNDFQKGDIAEGYSVSREKKESFPLTVTSAQKNPTAFYLCASNTVYHMNTEAFFGQGTRLTVV.

V and J are TRBV25-1 and TRBJ2-7; D not certain. The CDR3 has 13 residues. Deletions cut 8 bases from V and 3 bases from J, with 14 bases between. Looked up from germline, CDR1 is MGHDK and CDR2 is SYGVNS. In DNA form, the CDR3 reads TGTGCCAGCCTCCAACCCTCGGGCTACGAGCAGTACTTC. Its translation is CASLQPSGYEQYF.

The V and J genes are TRBV7-3 and TRBJ1-1; a weak D match, TRBD1 (5 bases). With 5 bases removed from V and 4 bases from J, the gap between germline ends came to 11 bases. CDR3 length: 13 residues. Germline V lookup: CDR1 SGHTA, CDR2 FQGTGA. This chain's CDR3 is CASSLTGLTEAFF. The CDR3 DNA reads as TGTGCCAGCAGCCTTACGGGGCTCACTGAAGCTTTCTTT.